What follows describes a single T cell receptor (beta chain). The data belong to a study of blood T cell repertoires in COVID-19. Study background: Both acute and convalescent COVID-19 samples were obtained from the United States, Italy and Spain.

Participant age was roughly 18 to 90 years, and participants resided in about two dozen US areas. Donors were grouped by their self-reported clinical history. Assay: immunoSEQ multiplex PCR; the TCRdb copy retains only in-frame clones and omits some. The sample contains a few hundred thousand clones, 65% to 90% of which appear only once. Germline V lookup: CDR1 MDHEN, CDR2 SYDVKM. V was shortened by 4 bases and J by 6 bases, with 12 bases between the two germline ends. This CDR3 has 13 residues. The sequence was collected from a middle-aged woman with acute COVID-19. Sequencing used PBMCs or T cells enriched from blood (not recorded which). J is TRBJ1-2 and V is TRBV28; D uncertain. The CDR3 here is CASSSVPIDGYTF. The CDR3 DNA follows: TGTGCCAGCAGTTCGGTCCCTATAGATGGCTACACCTTC.